What follows are 15 T cell receptor beta chains derived from one specimen sequenced in a study of blood T cells in healthy people across ages. A second PCR, run for roughly 7 to 11 cycles, used a sample-barcoded 5' primer plus a J-beta primer mix. TCRdb ran MiXCR on the 5' RACE reads and lists one entry per CDR3 protein. This sample has 1.8 million or so distinct CDR3 sequences; about two fifths occur once, and the top ten carry more than 20%. The sample comprised blood. The receptors originated from a human donor in good health.

The chain has TRBV7-2 and TRBJ1-1; D unclear. The germline CDR1 and CDR2 sequences are SGHTA and FQGNSA. V was pared by 4 bases and J by 6 bases, with 9 bases between. The length of the CDR3 is 12 residues. The CDR3 loop reads CASSSTWAEAFF. For the CDR3, the DNA is TGTGCCAGCAGCTCCACGTGGGCTGAAGCTTTCTTT.

The rearrangement links TRBV7-6 to TRBJ1-2; D possibly corresponds to TRBD1 (5 bases). Per germline, CDR1 SGHVS and CDR2 FNYEAQ. V dropped 8 bases and J dropped 7 bases, with 23 bases sitting between them. The CDR3 consists of 15 residues. The CDR3 DNA follows: TGTGCCAGCTCTGGTTTCGAGTCGGGGGGTTCTGGCTACACCTTC. It codes for CASSGFESGGSGYTF.

Only a few counts were recorded for this clonotype. This chain joins TRBV7-2 and TRBJ2-5, with D perhaps matching TRBD1 (7 bases). The CDR3 consists of 15 residues. V lost 5 bases and J lost 4, with 17 bases in between. In germline, CDR1 is SGHTA, CDR2 FQGNSA. CDR3 sequence: CASSLWGAGGETQYF. The DNA of the CDR3 is TGTGCCAGCAGCCTCTGGGGGGCAGGGGGAGAGACCCAGTACTTC.

The chain recombines TRBV7-2 with TRBJ2-5; D call uncertain. V dropped 4 bases and J dropped 1 base, with 16 bases sitting between them. Germline V gene sequence: CDR1 SGHTA, CDR2 FQGNSA. The CDR3 contains 16 residues. The CDR3 spells CASSSRVVETQETQYF. The CDR3, as DNA: TGTGCCAGCAGCTCCCGAGTGGTAGAGACCCAAGAGACCCAGTACTTC. The entire variable domain, with the rest obtained from reference TRBV7-2 and TRBJ2-5, is as follows: GAGVSQSPSNKVTEKGKDVELRCDPISGHTALYWYRQSLGQGLEFLIYFQGNSAPDKSGLPSDRFSAERTGGSVSTLTIQRTQQEDSAVYLCASSSRVVETQETQYFGPGTRLLVL.

The J gene is TRBJ2-1, the V gene TRBV5-1; D tentatively fits TRBD1 or TRBD2 (5 bases each). Germline assignment: CDR1 SGHRS and CDR2 YFSETQ. The V end was cut by 6 bases, the J end by 5 bases, with 15 bases between. The CDR3 length is 14 residues. The DNA of the CDR3 is TGCGCCAGCACGAGGGTGGGACCGGACAATGAGCAGTTCTTC. Translating it yields CASTRVGPDNEQFF.

The chain combines TRBV5-5 with TRBJ1-1; D is unclear. This CDR3 is 13 amino acids long. Trimming shortened V by 0 bases and J by 4 bases, and 7 bases separated the two germline ends. Germline V CDR1 and CDR2: SGHKS, YYEKEE (reference sequence). CDR3: CASSLGYATEAFF. The CDR3 DNA sequence: TGTGCCAGCAGCTTGGGGTACGCCACTGAAGCTTTCTTT.

This clonotype was counted a few times. V and J are TRBV12-3 or TRBV12-4 and TRBJ2-5, with D maybe TRBD1 (5 bases). The CDR3 loop spans 13 amino acids. Between the trimmed V and J ends, which lost 5 bases and 7 bases, there was a span of 14 bases. The CDR3 DNA reads as TGTGCCAGCAGTCCGACAGAGCCGGGGACCCAGTACTTC. Amino acids: CASSPTEPGTQYF.

The gene calls are TRBV28 and TRBJ2-7; D gene ambiguous. The ends were cut back, 7 bases at V and 5 bases at J, with 18 bases in the middle. Germline V gives CDR1 MDHEN, CDR2 SYDVKM. The CDR3 spans 14 residues. CDR3 loop: CASIRNHQENEQYF. Here the CDR3 DNA reads TGTGCCAGCATCCGTAACCACCAGGAAAACGAGCAGTACTTC.

This chain connects TRBV29-1 to TRBJ1-2; 8 bases line up with TRBD1. V lost 0 bases, J lost 3 bases, and 6 bases stayed unmatched. The germline gives CDR1 SQVTM, CDR2 ANQGSEA. There are 15 residues in the CDR3. The CDR3 nucleotides are TGCAGCGTTGAAGAGACTCCGGGACAGGACTATGGCTACACCTTC. Its protein is CSVEETPGQDYGYTF. The full variable domain, its missing parts supplied by reference TRBV29-1 and TRBJ1-2, is SAVISQKPSRDICQRGTSLTIQCQVDSQVTMMFWYRQQPGQSLTLIATANQGSEATYESGFVIDKFPISRPNLTFSTLTVSNMSPEDSSIYLCSVEETPGQDYGYTFGSGTRLTVV.

This clonotype was seen only a few times. V gene TRBV29-1 combines with J gene TRBJ1-1, with D maybe TRBD1 (5 bases). Between the trimmed V and J ends, which lost 4 bases and 8 bases, there was a span of 20 bases. Germline CDR1 reads SQVTM; CDR2 reads ANQGSEA. There are 14 residues in the CDR3. The CDR3 DNA sequence: TGCAGCGTTGTATTCGTCGAGGGACTCTACGAAGCTTTCTTT. It specifies CSVVFVEGLYEAFF.

This clonotype has a handful of counts. The V call is TRBV7-2, the J call TRBJ1-4; D remains unclear. Per the germline V gene, CDR1 is SGHTA and CDR2 is FQGNSA. Trimming pared 5 bases from V and 7 bases from J, leaving 14 bases between. This CDR3 is built from 14 residues. The CDR3 DNA reads as TGTGCCAGCAGCCGGGGATCTTCATCTGAAAAACTGTTTTTT. It specifies CASSRGSSSEKLFF. The whole variable domain, filled in from reference TRBV7-2 and TRBJ1-4, reads GAGVSQSPSNKVTEKGKDVELRCDPISGHTALYWYRQSLGQGLEFLIYFQGNSAPDKSGLPSDRFSAERTGGSVSTLTIQRTQQEDSAVYLCASSRGSSSEKLFFGSGTQLSVL.

In its sample, this clonotype was seen once. The V and J genes are TRBV12-3 or TRBV12-4 and TRBJ2-7; possible D gene TRBD1, 6 bases. The CDR3 consists of 15 residues. Deletions cut 7 bases from V and 2 bases from J, with 18 bases between. CDR3: CASIDSGQLPYEQYF. CDR3 coding DNA: TGTGCCAGCATTGATTCCGGACAGCTCCCCTACGAGCAGTACTTC.

The chain links TRBV7-9 to TRBJ2-1; no firm D call. The CDR3 has 16 residues. The germline V gene encodes CDR1 SEHNR and CDR2 FQNEAQ (reference sequence). Trimming took 2 bases from V and 6 from J, leaving 17 bases between them. CDR3 sequence reads: CASSLSSGVPANEQFF. The CDR3 DNA is TGTGCCAGCAGCTTAAGTAGTGGGGTCCCGGCCAATGAGCAGTTCTTC.

This chain connects TRBV24-1 to TRBJ1-5; 7 bases fit TRBD1. The CDR3 runs to 12 residues. V shed 7 bases, J shed 11 bases, and the junction held 7 bases outside the gene matches. Germline loops: CDR1 KGHDR, CDR2 SFDVKD. The CDR3 is CATRGTDGAQHF. CDR3 nucleotide sequence: TGTGCCACCAGGGGGACAGACGGGGCCCAGCATTTT.

The V and J genes are TRBV20-1 and TRBJ2-1; D is ambiguous. Germline V CDR1 and CDR2: DFQATT, SNEGSKA (reference sequence). There are 13 residues in the CDR3. The CDR3 DNA is TGCGGAGTCGGACGATTGGGGTACAATGAGCAGTTCTTC. Protein product: CGVGRLGYNEQFF.